This T cell receptor beta chain came from a study of T cells in Graves' hyperthyroidism and ophthalmopathy. Absent ophthalmopathy progression within 18 months defined stable Graves' hyperthyroidism. Hyperthyroidism had been newly diagnosed in patients aged 18 to 65, and its duration was under 2 months. From RNA transcripts, TCR beta CDR3 regions were amplified. TCR CDR3 regions were first amplified by RT-PCR with HTBI primers. TCRdb redid the calling of the multiplex PCR reads with MiXCR, one entry per CDR3 protein. This sample has under 400,000 distinct CDR3 sequences; roughly 17% occur once, and the top ten carry roughly 31%. Trimming left V 11 bases short and J 0 bases short, with 11 bases between. The CDR3 loop spans 13 amino acids. CDR1 is LNHDA, CDR2 SQIVND, per germline (reference sequence). This clonotype was counted only a few times.

The genes are TRBV19 and TRBJ2-1, with D tentatively TRBD1 (6 bases). The specimen sequenced was blood. This TCR derives from a man aged 25-45 years with Graves' hyperthyroidism. In nucleotides, the CDR3 is TGTGCCCCTTGGACAGCCTCCTACAATGAGCAGTTCTTC. This sequence encodes CAPWTASYNEQFF.